What follows are 26 T cell receptor beta chains derived from one specimen sequenced in a study of T cells after yellow fever vaccination. TCRdb recomputed calls from the 5' RACE reads with MiXCR, one row per CDR3 protein. This sample carries 350,000 to 450,000 distinct CDR3 sequences, about 6.2% of them seen once, and the ten largest clones take over 12%. The sample here was PBMCs, taken 5 days after the yellow fever booster vaccination. These receptors were obtained from a man aged 25-45 years who received the YFV17D yellow fever vaccine.

The chain joins TRBV3-1 to TRBJ2-1; TRBD2 matches 7 bases. The ends lost 3 bases at V and 2 bases at J; junction bases unmatched: 4. The CDR3 extends over 15 amino acids. Germline CDR1 is LGHDT and CDR2 is YNNKEL (reference sequence). The CDR3 here is CASSQEAGPYNEQFF. CDR3 bases: TGTGCCAGCAGCCAGGAAGCGGGACCCTACAATGAGCAGTTCTTC.

The chain links TRBV27 to TRBJ2-1; D may be TRBD1 (6 bases). The CDR3 length is 15 residues. CDR1 is MNHEY, CDR2 SMNVEV, per germline (reference sequence). Trimming pared 6 bases from V and 5 bases from J, leaving 17 bases between. This chain's CDR3 is CASSRGPYSHNEQFF. CDR3 DNA sequence: TGTGCCAGCAGCAGGGGTCCCTATTCCCACAATGAGCAGTTCTTC.

The chain is built from TRBV2 and TRBJ2-2; D gene unclear. The CDR3 length is 13 residues. Trimming removed 4 bases at V and 4 bases at J, with 7 bases between. The V gene's germline CDR1 is SNHLY and CDR2 FYNNEI. CDR3 protein: CASSGKGTGELFF. In nucleotides, the CDR3 is TGTGCCAGCAGTGGCAAAGGCACCGGGGAGCTGTTTTTT.

A few counts support this clonotype. This sequence joins TRBV21-1 and TRBJ2-7; no DNA check was done on the table's D call, TRBD2. TRBV21-1 is a pseudogene segment. CDR3 size: 16 residues. The CDR3 DNA follows: TGTGCCAGCAGCGGGGAGCGACTAGCGGGAGACGCCGAGCAGTACTTC. Protein: CASSGERLAGDAEQYF.

This clonotype was counted ten times or more. The chain uses TRBV2 and TRBJ2-5; the match to TRBD1 covers 8 bases. Germline V lookup: CDR1 SNHLY, CDR2 FYNNEI. V was pared by 7 bases and J by 2 bases, with 9 bases of the junction left unmatched. This CDR3 region has 15 residues. The CDR3 bases are TGTGCCAGCATGGACAGGGCGGCGGGACAAGAGACCCAGTACTTC. It is translated as CASMDRAAGQETQYF.

This clonotype was seen repeatedly, ten times or more. This chain connects TRBV7-2 to TRBJ2-7, with D uncertain. CDR1 is SGHTA and CDR2 is FQGNSA in the germline V gene. V was trimmed by 8 bases and J by 4 bases, leaving 15 bases between them. The CDR3 length is 13 residues. CDR3 residues: CASHTTPNYEQYF. The CDR3 nucleotides read TGTGCCAGCCATACTACGCCAAATTACGAGCAGTACTTC.

V is TRBV27 and J is TRBJ2-3, with TRBD2 identical over 9 bases. CDR1 and CDR2 from the germline V gene are MNHEY and SMNVEV (reference sequence). V lost 6 bases and J lost 9; bases outside the gene matches: 10. The CDR3 extends over 14 amino acids. In DNA, the CDR3 is TGTGCCAGCAGCCCCCGGAGCGGGAGGTACACGCAGTATTTT. It translates to CASSPRSGRYTQYF.

The table lists this clonotype with a few counts. The chain combines TRBV4-3 with TRBJ1-6, with 8 bases identical to TRBD1. Germline V gene data show CDR1 as LGHNA and CDR2 as YSLEER. Unmatched junction bases numbered 5, after V lost 5 bases and J lost 5 bases. The CDR3 consists of 15 residues. CDR3 DNA: TGCGCCAGCAGCTACCGGACAGGGAATAATTCACCCCTCCACTTT. It is translated as CASSYRTGNNSPLHF.

There are a few counts of this clonotype. The V and J genes are TRBV6-5 and TRBJ2-1, with TRBD2 matching 9 bases. Trimming removed 4 bases from V and 10 bases from J; junction bases left unmatched: 17. The CDR3 loop spans 17 amino acids. Germline loops: CDR1 MNHEY, CDR2 SVGAGI. CDR3 nucleotide sequence: TGTGCCAGCAGTTCCTTGATATGGACTAGCGTCTCGGGGGAGCAGTTCTTC. This sequence encodes CASSSLIWTSVSGEQFF.

This clonotype has ten or more counts. V and J are TRBV15 and TRBJ2-1, with 11 bases lining up with TRBD2. The germline V gene has CDR1 LNHNV and CDR2 YYDKDF (reference sequence). Trimming removed 0 bases from V and 7 bases from J; junction bases left unmatched: 2. The CDR3 extends over 15 amino acids. This chain's CDR3 is CATSRELAGVNEQFF. The DNA of the CDR3 is TGTGCCACCAGCAGAGAACTAGCGGGAGTTAATGAGCAGTTCTTC.

The chain has TRBV7-3 and TRBJ2-7; D is perhaps TRBD1 (6 bases). The V end lost 5 bases, the J end lost 1 base, and 12 bases lay between the germline ends. The CDR3 is made up of 14 amino acids. CDR1 and CDR2 from the germline V gene are SGHTA and FQGTGA. The CDR3 nucleotides read TGTGCCAGCAGCCCAGGGACAAATTCCTACGAGCAGTACTTC. It specifies CASSPGTNSYEQYF. Filled out from reference TRBV7-3 and TRBJ2-7, the complete variable domain reads GAGVSQTPSNKVTEKGKYVELRCDPISGHTALYWYRQSLGQGPEFLIYFQGTGAADDSGLPNDRFFAVRPEGSVSTLKIQRTERGDSAVYLCASSPGTNSYEQYFGPGTRLTVT.

The chain combines TRBV7-2 with TRBJ2-7; D ambiguous. Germline lookup yields CDR1 SGHTA and CDR2 FQGNSA. The CDR3 contains 14 residues. The V and J ends lost 5 bases and 5 bases respectively, with 16 bases between them. The CDR3 coding sequence is TGTGCCAGCAGCGTGGCTATCAACTCGGACGAGCAGTACTTC. Translating gives CASSVAINSDEQYF. Full variable domain (missing parts from reference TRBV7-2 and TRBJ2-7): GAGVSQSPSNKVTEKGKDVELRCDPISGHTALYWYRQSLGQGLEFLIYFQGNSAPDKSGLPSDRFSAERTGGSVSTLTIQRTQQEDSAVYLCASSVAINSDEQYFGPGTRLTVT.

The table lists this clonotype with many counts. The rearrangement links TRBV9 to TRBJ2-4; TRBD2 agrees at 10 bases. Germline CDR1 is SGDLS and CDR2 is YYNGEE. The CDR3 loop spans 14 amino acids. V lost 3 bases and J lost 6; bases outside the gene matches: 3. CDR3 protein: CASSAGLAANIQYF. Written as DNA, the CDR3 is TGTGCCAGCAGCGCCGGACTAGCGGCAAACATTCAGTACTTC.

This clonotype occurred many times. The chain links TRBV4-3 to TRBJ1-1; possible D gene TRBD1, 5 bases. The CDR3 spans 15 residues. The V and J ends lost 1 base and 0 bases respectively, with 9 bases between them. Germline values: CDR1 LGHNA, CDR2 YSLEER. CDR3 DNA: TGCGCCAGCAGCCAAGCAGGGCAGCTGAACACTGAAGCTTTCTTT. Translating gives CASSQAGQLNTEAFF.

CDR3 protein: CASVQTRPTDTQYF. As DNA, the CDR3 is TGTGCCAGCGTCCAAACGAGGCCCACAGATACGCAGTATTTT. The rearrangement uses TRBV7-2 and TRBJ2-3; D is uncertain. V lost 8 bases and J lost 2, with 14 bases in between. The CDR3 consists of 14 residues. The germline gives CDR1 SGHTA, CDR2 FQGNSA.

The chain employs TRBV25-1 and TRBJ1-6; D gene ambiguous. V lost 0 bases and J lost 9, with 12 bases in between. Germline CDR1 MGHDK, CDR2 SYGVNS. The CDR3 is 15 amino acids. The CDR3 nucleotides are TGTGCCAGCAGTGAATATGAAGGTTACGGTTCACCCCTCCACTTT. This sequence encodes CASSEYEGYGSPLHF.

The chain links TRBV6-5 to TRBJ2-1, with 14 bases aligning to TRBD2. The ends lost 4 bases at V and 2 bases at J; junction bases unmatched: 7. The CDR3 length is 18 residues. CDR1 is MNHEY and CDR2 is SVGAGI in the germline V gene. The DNA of the CDR3 is TGTGCCAGCAGTTCCGGGACTAGCGGGAGTAGGGCCTACAATGAGCAGTTCTTC. This encodes CASSSGTSGSRAYNEQFF.

The sample holds a few counts of this clonotype. The chain joins TRBV7-2 to TRBJ2-1, with 8 bases matching TRBD2. Germline trimming cut 1 base from V and 1 base from J; bases unmatched to any gene: 6. The germline gives CDR1 SGHTA, CDR2 FQGNSA. The CDR3 loop spans 17 amino acids. CDR3 protein: CASSLVGSGISYNEQFF. Here the CDR3 DNA reads TGTGCCAGCAGCTTAGTTGGTAGCGGGATTTCCTACAATGAGCAGTTCTTC.

This clonotype has a count of ten or more. The CDR3 spells CASSFSGRKDTQYF. For the CDR3, the DNA is TGTGCCAGCAGTTTTTCCGGGAGGAAAGATACGCAGTATTTT. V and J are TRBV28 and TRBJ2-3, with TRBD2 matching 7 bases. Germline-derived CDR1 and CDR2 are MDHEN and SYDVKM. The V gene end was trimmed by 3 bases and the J gene end by 5 bases; junction bases not matched to a gene: 5. This CDR3 spans 14 amino acids.

The chain employs TRBV7-2 and TRBJ2-1, with D possibly matching TRBD1 (6 bases). The germline V and J ends were trimmed by 4 bases and 7 bases, with 14 bases remaining between them. CDR3 length equals 14 residues. From germline, CDR1 is SGHTA and CDR2 FQGNSA. The CDR3 DNA reads TGTGCCAGCAGCTCAGGGGTACGTGTAAATGAGCAGTTCTTC. Its translation is CASSSGVRVNEQFF.

This clonotype came up many times. The chain uses TRBV7-6 and TRBJ2-3, with D possibly being TRBD1 (6 bases). V lost 1 base and J lost 4, with 12 bases in between. Germline loops: CDR1 SGHVS, CDR2 FNYEAQ. The CDR3 sequence is 15 residues long. In DNA, the CDR3 is TGTGCCAGCAGCTTAGAGGGGGAGAGGGCAGATACGCAGTATTTT. Its protein product is CASSLEGERADTQYF.

This clonotype occurred many times. This chain uses TRBV20-1 with TRBJ2-7; D possibly uses TRBD1 or TRBD2 (5 bases each). The CDR3 sequence is 13 residues long. Looked up from germline, CDR1 is DFQATT and CDR2 is SNEGSKA (reference sequence). With 3 bases removed from V and 6 bases from J, the gap between germline ends came to 15 bases. The CDR3 is CSASYGAAFEQYF. Written as DNA, the CDR3 is TGCAGTGCTAGCTACGGGGCCGCCTTCGAGCAGTACTTC.

The sample holds many counts of this clonotype. The chain uses TRBV7-9 and TRBJ2-5; D is uncertain. This CDR3 is built from 13 residues. Trimming cost V 2 bases and J 5 bases, with 9 bases left between them. Germline-derived CDR1 and CDR2 are SEHNR and FQNEAQ (reference sequence). DNA for the CDR3: TGTGCCAGCAGCTTACCCCCGCAGGAGACCCAGTACTTC. Translating it yields CASSLPPQETQYF.

The chain combines TRBV20-1 with TRBJ2-5; D is unclear. Germline CDR1 and CDR2: DFQATT and SNEGSKA (reference sequence). V was clipped by 0 bases and J by 4 bases, with 6 bases between them. This CDR3 region has 12 residues. The CDR3 sequence: CSARDLGETQYF. Written as DNA, the CDR3 is TGCAGTGCTAGAGATCTGGGAGAGACCCAGTACTTC.

In its sample, this clonotype was seen a few times. V and J are TRBV12-3 or TRBV12-4 and TRBJ2-2; the D call may be TRBD1 or TRBD2 (5 bases each). Trimming left V 4 bases short and J 3 bases short, with 9 bases between. This CDR3 has 14 amino acids. The CDR3 DNA reads as TGTGCCAGCAGTTATTTGGGGGACACCGGGGAGCTGTTTTTT. Translation gives CASSYLGDTGELFF.

The rearrangement links TRBV20-1 to TRBJ2-3; TRBD1 matches 8 bases. Losses at the gene ends were 0 bases for V and 1 base for J; bases not matched to a gene: 15. CDR1 and CDR2 (germline): DFQATT, SNEGSKA (reference sequence). The CDR3 spans 19 residues. This CDR3 is CSARDLGQRTGKGTDTQYF. The CDR3, as DNA: TGCAGTGCTAGAGATCTGGGGCAGCGGACAGGGAAAGGCACAGATACGCAGTATTTT.